This TCR beta chain is from a study of shared T cell receptors in the human thymus. This table comes from immunoSEQ multiplex PCR, and its TCRdb copy is limited to in-frame clones, with some not included. Of roughly 560,000 clones listed, about 80% are singletons. This clone was counted a few times. The germline gives CDR1 LNHDA, CDR2 SQIVND (reference sequence). The CDR3 extends over 15 amino acids. The ends lost 5 bases at V and 2 bases at J; junction bases unmatched: 9. The same sample was also studied in work on human thymus T cells. This second study says: The source of the thymus tissue was resections taken during corrective heart surgery. Highly overlapping thymic repertoires among unrelated individuals were reported in related research.

V usage is TRBV19 and J usage is TRBJ2-7; the match to TRBD1 covers 7 bases. The receptor was isolated from a boy in the first two years of life with a congenital heart defect. The sequencing sample was made of thymocytes. CDR3 residues: CASSARQGKTYEQYF. Here the CDR3 DNA reads TGTGCCAGTAGTGCTAGACAGGGAAAGACCTACGAGCAGTACTTC.